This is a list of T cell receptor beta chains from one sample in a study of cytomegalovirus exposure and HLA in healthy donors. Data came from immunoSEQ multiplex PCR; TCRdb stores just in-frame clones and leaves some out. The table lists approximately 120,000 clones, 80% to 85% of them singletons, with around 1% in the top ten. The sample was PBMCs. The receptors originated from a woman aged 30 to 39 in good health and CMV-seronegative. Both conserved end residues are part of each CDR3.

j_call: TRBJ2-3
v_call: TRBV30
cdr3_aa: CAWRGGAADTQYF

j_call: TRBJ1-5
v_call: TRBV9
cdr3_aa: CASSVAEWQPQHF

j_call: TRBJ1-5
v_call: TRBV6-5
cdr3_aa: CASRSGTNQPQHF

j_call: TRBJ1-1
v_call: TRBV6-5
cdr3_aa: CASSYFGETEAFF

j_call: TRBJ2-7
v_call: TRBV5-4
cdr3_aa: CASSLVSSGGPVPPEQYF

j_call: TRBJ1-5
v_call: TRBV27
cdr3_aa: CASSFGGSQPQHF

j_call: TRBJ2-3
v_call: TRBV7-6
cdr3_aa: CASTASLGNTQYF

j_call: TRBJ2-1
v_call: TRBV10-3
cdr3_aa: CASASKGASEQFF

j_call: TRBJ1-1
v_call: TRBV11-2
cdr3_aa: CASSLGFGTGGKYTEAFF

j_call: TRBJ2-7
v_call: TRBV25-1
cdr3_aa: CASSELARDEQYF

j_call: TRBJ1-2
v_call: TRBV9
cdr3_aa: CASREGMGVAYGYTF

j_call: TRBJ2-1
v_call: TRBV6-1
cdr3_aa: CASSESPSGDYNEQFF

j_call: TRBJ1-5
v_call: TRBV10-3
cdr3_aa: CAISEGHYSNQPQHF

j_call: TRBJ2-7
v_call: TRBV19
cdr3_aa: CASSSGLAGVTYERYF

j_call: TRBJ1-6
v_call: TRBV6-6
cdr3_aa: CASSRRGNNSPLHF

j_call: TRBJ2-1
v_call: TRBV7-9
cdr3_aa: CASSPGGPFQFF

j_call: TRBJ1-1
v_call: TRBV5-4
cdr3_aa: CASTPGTGGRNTEAFF

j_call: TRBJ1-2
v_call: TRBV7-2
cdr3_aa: CASRQGPYGYTF

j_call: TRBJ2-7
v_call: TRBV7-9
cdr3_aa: CASRDSLAYEQYF

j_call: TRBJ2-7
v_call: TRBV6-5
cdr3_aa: CASSSRRGRVTYEQYF

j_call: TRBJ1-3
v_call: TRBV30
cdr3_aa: CAWGGAVGDHSGNTIYF

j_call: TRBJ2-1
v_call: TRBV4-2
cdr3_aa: CASSQLGQSSYNEQFF

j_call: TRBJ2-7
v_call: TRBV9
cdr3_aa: CASSPDGGRAQNEQYF

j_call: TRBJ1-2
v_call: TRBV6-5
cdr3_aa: CASSEVLTHGYTF

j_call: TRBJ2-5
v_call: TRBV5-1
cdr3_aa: CASSQGLAGPQETQYF

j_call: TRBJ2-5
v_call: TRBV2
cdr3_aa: CASSDTRGSKETQYF

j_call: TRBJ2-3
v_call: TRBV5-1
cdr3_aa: CASSFMWEIVGTDTQYF

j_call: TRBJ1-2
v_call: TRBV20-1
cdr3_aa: CSAAGHHF

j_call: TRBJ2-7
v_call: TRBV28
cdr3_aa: CASTSGSPPYEQYF

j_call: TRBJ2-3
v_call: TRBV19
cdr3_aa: CASSIGSGSGSDTQYF

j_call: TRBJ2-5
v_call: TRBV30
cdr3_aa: CAWSRDRAIFEETQYF

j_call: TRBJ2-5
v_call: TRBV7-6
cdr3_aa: CASSPQLETQYF

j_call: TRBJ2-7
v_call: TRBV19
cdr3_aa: CASSASGYEQYF

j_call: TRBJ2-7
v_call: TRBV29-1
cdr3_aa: CSVFQYEQYF

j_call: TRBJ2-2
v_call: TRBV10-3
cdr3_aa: CASLGDYNTGELFF

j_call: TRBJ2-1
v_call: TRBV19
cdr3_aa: CASSMGGRRNSYNEQFF

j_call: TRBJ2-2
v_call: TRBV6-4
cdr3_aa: CASSARLAGASGELFF

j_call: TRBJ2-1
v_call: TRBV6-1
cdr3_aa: CASRRSGGAYNEQFF

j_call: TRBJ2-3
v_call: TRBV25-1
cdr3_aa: CASSELFGLEATQYF

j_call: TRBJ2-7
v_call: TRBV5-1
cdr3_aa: CASSRGGYYEQYF

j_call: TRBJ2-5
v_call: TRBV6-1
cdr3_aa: CASSEGLAGSFRQYF